This paragraph reports one T cell receptor beta chain. The table came from immunoSEQ multiplex PCR; TCRdb's copy has only in-frame clones and leaves some out. The repertoire includes about 5,500 clones, 95% to 98% of them detected once, and under 14% sits in the top ten. The record originates from a study of T cells in tuberculosis. The wider study: Sequenced TCRs come from CD1B-GMM tetramer-binding T cells. Blood was taken before or within 7 days of anti-tuberculosis therapy.

Germline V gives CDR1 GTSNPN, CDR2 SVGIG (reference sequence). The CDR3 length is 16 residues. V gave up 0 bases and J gave up 5 bases; unmatched junction bases: 9. Specified time point: new active TB diagnosis, blood taken before or within 7 days of starting treatment. This material consisted of PBMCs, taken at tuberculosis diagnosis. The V call is TRBV30, the J call TRBJ1-5; 8 positions match TRBD1. The sequence was obtained from an adult with tuberculosis. CDR3 region: CAWSVASGGGYQPQHF. As DNA, the CDR3 is TGTGCCTGGAGTGTAGCGTCAGGGGGCGGTTATCAGCCCCAGCATTTT.